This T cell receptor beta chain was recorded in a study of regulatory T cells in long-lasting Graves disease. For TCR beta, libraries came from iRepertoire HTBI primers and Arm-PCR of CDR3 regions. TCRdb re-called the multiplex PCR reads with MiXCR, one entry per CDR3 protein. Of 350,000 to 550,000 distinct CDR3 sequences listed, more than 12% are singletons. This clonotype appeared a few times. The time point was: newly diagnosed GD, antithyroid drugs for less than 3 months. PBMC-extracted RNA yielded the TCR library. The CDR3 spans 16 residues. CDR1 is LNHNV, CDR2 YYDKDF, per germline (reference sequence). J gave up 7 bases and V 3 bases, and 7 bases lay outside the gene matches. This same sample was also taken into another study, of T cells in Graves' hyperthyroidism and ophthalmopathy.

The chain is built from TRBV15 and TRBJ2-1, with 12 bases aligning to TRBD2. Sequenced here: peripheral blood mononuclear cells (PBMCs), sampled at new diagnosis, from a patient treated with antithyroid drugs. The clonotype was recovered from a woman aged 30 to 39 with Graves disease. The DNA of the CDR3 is TGTGCCACCAGCAGGGCGACTAGCGGGAGAGGTAATGAGCAGTTCTTC. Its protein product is CATSRATSGRGNEQFF.